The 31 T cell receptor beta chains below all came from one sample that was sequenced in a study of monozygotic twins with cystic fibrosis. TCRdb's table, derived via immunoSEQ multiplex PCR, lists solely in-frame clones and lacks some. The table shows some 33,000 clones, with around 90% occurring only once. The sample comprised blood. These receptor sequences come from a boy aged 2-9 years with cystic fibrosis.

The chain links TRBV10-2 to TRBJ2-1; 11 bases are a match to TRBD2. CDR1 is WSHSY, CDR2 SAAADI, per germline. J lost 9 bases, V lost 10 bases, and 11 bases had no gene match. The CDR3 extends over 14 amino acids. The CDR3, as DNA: TGCGCCACTACGGGACTAGCGGACGGAGCTGAGCAGTTCTTC. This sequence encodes CATTGLADGAEQFF.

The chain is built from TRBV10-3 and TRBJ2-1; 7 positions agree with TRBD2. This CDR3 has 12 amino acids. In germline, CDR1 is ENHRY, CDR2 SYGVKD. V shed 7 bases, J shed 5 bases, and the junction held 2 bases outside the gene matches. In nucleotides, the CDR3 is TGTGCCATCATGGCGGGGGACAATGAGCAGTTCTTC. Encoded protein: CAIMAGDNEQFF.

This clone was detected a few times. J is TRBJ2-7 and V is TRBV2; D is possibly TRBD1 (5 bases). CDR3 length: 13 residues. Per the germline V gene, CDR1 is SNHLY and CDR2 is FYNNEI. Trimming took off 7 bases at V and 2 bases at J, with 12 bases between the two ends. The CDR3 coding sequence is TGTGCCAGCATCAGACAGCTGGCCTACGAGCAGTACTTC. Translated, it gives CASIRQLAYEQYF.

CDR3 in DNA: TGTGCCAGCAGTAAAAGGACTAGCGGGACCTACGAGCAGTACTTC. This gives the protein CASSKRTSGTYEQYF. The chain uses TRBV6-5 and TRBJ2-7, with 12 bases lining up with TRBD2. Germline V gene lookup returns CDR1 MNHEY and CDR2 SVGAGI. Losses at the gene ends were 5 bases for V and 2 bases for J; bases not matched to a gene: 4. The CDR3 is 15 amino acids.

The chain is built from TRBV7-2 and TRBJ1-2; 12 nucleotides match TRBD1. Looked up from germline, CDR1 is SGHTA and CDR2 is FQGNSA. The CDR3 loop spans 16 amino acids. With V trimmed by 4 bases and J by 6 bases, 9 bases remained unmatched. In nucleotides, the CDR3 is TGTGCCAGCAGCTCAAAAACCGGGACAGGGGGCGATGGCTACACCTTC. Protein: CASSSKTGTGGDGYTF.

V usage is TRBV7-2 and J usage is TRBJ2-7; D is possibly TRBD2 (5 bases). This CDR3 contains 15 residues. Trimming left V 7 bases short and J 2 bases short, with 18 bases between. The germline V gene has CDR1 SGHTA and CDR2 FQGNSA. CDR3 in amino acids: CASTPFPLAPYEQYF. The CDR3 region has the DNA TGTGCCAGCACCCCGTTTCCCCTAGCCCCCTACGAGCAGTACTTC.

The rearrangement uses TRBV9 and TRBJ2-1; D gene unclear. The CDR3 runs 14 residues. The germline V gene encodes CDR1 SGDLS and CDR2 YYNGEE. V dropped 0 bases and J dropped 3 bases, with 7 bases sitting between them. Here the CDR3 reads CASSVGGNYNEQFF. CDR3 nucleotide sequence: TGTGCCAGCAGCGTAGGCGGAAACTACAATGAGCAGTTCTTC.

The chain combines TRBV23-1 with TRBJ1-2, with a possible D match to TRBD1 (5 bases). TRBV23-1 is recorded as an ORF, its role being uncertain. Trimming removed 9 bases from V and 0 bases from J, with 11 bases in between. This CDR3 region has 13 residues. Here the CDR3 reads CARGHWANYGYTF. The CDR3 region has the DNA TGCGCCAGGGGGCACTGGGCTAACTATGGCTACACCTTC.

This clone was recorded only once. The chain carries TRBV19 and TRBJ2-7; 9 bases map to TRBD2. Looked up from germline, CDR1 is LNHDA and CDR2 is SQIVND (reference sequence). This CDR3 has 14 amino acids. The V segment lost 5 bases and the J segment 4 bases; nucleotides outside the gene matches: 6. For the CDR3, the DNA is TGTGCCAGTAGTGTCCTAGCGGGGAATTACGAGCAGTACTTC. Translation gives CASSVLAGNYEQYF.

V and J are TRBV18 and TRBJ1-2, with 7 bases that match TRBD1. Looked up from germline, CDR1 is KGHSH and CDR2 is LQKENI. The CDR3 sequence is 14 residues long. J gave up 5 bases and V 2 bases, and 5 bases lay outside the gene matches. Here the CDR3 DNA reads TGTGCCAGCTCACCATTAGAACAGGGGTATGGCTACACCTTC. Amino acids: CASSPLEQGYGYTF.

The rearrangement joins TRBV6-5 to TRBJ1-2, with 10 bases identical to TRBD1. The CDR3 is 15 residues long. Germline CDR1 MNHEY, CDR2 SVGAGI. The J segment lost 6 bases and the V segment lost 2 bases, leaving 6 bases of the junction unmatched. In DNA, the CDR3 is TGTGCCAGCAGTTACCTCCGGGACAGGGGTGATGGCTACACCTTC. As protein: CASSYLRDRGDGYTF.

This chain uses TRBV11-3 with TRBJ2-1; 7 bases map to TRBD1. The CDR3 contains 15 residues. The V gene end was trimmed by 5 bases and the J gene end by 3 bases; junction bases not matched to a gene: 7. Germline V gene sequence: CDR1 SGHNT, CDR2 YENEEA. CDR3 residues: CASSTRQGLYNEQFF. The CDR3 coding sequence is TGTGCCAGCAGCACCCGACAGGGTCTCTACAATGAGCAGTTCTTC.

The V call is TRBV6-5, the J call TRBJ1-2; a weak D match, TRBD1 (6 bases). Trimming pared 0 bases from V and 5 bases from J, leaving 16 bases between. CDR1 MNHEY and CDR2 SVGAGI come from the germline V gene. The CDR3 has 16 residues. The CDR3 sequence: CASSYSSAGEQYGYTF. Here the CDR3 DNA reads TGTGCCAGCAGTTACTCGTCTGCAGGGGAGCAATATGGCTACACCTTC.

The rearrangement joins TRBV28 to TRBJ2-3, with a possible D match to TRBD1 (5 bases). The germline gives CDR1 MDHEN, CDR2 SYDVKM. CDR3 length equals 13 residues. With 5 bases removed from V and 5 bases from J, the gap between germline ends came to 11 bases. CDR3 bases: TGTGCCAGCAGTCAGGGCTTGGGAGATACGCAGTATTTT. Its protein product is CASSQGLGDTQYF.

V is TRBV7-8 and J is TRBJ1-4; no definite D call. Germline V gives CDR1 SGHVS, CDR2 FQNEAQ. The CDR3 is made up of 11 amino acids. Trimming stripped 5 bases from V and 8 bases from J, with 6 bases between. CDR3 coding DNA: TGTGCCAGCAGCCCGGGCGAAAAACTGTTTTTT. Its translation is CASSPGEKLFF.

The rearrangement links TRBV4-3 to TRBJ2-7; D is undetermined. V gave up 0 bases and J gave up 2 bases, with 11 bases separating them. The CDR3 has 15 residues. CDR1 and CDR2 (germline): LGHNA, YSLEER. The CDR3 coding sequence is TGCGCCAGCAGCCAAGATCCCCAGGTTACCTACGAGCAGTACTTC. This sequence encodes CASSQDPQVTYEQYF.

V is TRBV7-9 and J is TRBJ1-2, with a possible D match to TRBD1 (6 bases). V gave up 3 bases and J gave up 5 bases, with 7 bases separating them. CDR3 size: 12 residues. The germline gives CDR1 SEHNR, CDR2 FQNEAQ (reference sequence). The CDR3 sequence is CASSFQGYGYTF. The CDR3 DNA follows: TGTGCCAGCAGCTTCCAGGGGTATGGCTACACCTTC.

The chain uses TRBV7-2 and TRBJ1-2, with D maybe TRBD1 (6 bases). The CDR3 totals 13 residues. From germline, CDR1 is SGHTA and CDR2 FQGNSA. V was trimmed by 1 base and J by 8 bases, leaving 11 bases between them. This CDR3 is CASSLGQRGGYTF. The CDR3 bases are TGTGCCAGCAGCTTAGGTCAAAGGGGGGGCTACACCTTC.

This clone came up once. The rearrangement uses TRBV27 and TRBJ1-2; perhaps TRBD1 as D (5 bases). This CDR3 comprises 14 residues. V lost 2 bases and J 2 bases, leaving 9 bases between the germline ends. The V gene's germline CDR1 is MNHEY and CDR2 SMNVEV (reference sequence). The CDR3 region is CASSLKGENYGYTF. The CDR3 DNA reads TGTGCCAGCAGTTTAAAAGGGGAGAACTATGGCTACACCTTC.

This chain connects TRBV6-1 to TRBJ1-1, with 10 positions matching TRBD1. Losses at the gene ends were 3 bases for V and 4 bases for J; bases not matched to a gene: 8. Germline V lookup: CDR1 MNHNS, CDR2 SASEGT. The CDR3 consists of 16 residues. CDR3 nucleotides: TGTGCCAGCAGTGAGGTGCCCGGACAGGGGGGCACTGAAGCTTTCTTT. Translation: CASSEVPGQGGTEAFF.

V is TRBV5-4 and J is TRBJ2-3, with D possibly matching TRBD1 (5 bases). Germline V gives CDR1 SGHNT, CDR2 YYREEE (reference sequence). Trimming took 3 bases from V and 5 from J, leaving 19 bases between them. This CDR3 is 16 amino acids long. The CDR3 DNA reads TGTGCCAGCAGCTCCGACAGTTCCTTTAAGGGAGATACGCAGTATTTT. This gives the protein CASSSDSSFKGDTQYF.

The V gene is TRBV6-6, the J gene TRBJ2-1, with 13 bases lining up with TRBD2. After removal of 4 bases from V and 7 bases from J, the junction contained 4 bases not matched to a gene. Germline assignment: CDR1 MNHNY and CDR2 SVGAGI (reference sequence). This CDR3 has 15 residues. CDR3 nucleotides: TGTGCCAGCAGTTGGACTAGCGGGGGCCCGAATGAGCAGTTCTTC. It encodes CASSWTSGGPNEQFF.

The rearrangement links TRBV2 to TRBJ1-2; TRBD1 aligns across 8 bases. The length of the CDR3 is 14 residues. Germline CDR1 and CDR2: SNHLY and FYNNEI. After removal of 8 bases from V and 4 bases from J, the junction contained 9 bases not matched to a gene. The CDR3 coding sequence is TGTGCCAGCCTAGCAGTTGGGACAGGCTATGGCTACACCTTC. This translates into CASLAVGTGYGYTF.

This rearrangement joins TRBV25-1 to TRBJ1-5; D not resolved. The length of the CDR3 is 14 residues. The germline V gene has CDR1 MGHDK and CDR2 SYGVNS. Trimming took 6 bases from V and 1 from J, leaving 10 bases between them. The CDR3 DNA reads TGTGCCAGCAGCAGCTACAACAGCAATCAGCCCCAGCATTTT. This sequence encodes CASSSYNSNQPQHF.

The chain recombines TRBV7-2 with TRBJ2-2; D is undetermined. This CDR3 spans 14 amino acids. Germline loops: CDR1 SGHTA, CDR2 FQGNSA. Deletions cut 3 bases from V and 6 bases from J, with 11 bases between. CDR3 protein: CASSFSQESGELFF. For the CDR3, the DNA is TGTGCCAGCAGCTTCTCTCAGGAGTCCGGGGAGCTGTTTTTT.

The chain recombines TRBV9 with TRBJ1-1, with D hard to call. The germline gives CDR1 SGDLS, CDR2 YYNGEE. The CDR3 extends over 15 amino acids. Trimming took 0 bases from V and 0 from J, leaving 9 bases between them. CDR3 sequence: CASSVAPRMNTEAFF. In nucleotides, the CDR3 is TGTGCCAGCAGCGTAGCCCCCAGGATGAACACTGAAGCTTTCTTT.

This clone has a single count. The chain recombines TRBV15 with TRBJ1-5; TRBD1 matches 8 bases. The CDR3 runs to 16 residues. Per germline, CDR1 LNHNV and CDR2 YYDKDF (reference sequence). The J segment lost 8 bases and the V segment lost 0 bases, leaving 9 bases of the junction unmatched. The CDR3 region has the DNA TGTGCCACCAGCAGAGATTCCGACAGGGGAAGAGAGCCCCAGCATTTT. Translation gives CATSRDSDRGREPQHF.

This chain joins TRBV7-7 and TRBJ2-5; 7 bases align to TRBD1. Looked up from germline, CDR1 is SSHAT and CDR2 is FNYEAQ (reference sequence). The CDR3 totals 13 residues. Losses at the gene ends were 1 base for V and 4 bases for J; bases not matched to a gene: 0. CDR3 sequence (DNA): TGTGCCAGCAGCTTAGACAGGGGAGAGACCCAGTACTTC. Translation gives CASSLDRGETQYF.

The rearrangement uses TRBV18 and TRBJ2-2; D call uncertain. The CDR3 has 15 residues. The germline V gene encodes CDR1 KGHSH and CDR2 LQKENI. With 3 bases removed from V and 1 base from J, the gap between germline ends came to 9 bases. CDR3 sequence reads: CASSPTSLNTGELFF. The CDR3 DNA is TGTGCCAGCTCACCGACTTCCCTGAACACCGGGGAGCTGTTTTTT.

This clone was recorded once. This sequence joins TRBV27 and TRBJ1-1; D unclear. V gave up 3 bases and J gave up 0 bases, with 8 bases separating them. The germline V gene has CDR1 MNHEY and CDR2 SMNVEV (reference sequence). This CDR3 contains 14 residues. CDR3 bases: TGTGCCAGCAGTTTGATGGGTATGAACACTGAAGCTTTCTTT. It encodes CASSLMGMNTEAFF.

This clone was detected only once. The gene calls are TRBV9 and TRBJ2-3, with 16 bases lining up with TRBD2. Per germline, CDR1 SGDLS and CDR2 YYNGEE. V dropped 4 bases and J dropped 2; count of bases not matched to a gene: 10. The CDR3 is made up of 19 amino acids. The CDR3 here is CASSSGTSGGAWVTDTQYF. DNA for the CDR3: TGTGCCAGCAGCTCAGGGACTAGCGGGGGGGCCTGGGTCACAGATACGCAGTATTTT.